The next 19 T cell receptor beta chains were all read from a single sample in a study of blood T cell repertoires in COVID-19. Sequenced by immunoSEQ multiplex PCR; TCRdb stores in-frame clones only, minus some. The sample lists 80,000 to 100,000 clones, around 87% seen once, with 20% in the top ten. The sequencing sample was made of peripheral blood. These receptors were obtained from a human donor in a cohort sampled during active COVID-19.

The rearrangement links TRBV7-9 to TRBJ2-3, with TRBD2 matching over 11 bases. There are 15 residues in the CDR3. Germline V gene sequence: CDR1 SEHNR, CDR2 FQNEAQ (reference sequence). The V segment lost 5 bases and the J segment 5 bases; nucleotides outside the gene matches: 6. As DNA, the CDR3 is TGTGCCAGCAGCGGTAGCGGGAGGGCCGAAGATACGCAGTATTTT. Its protein product is CASSGSGRAEDTQYF.

This clone was found once. J is TRBJ2-2 and V is TRBV6-5; 7 bases agree with TRBD1. Germline V CDR1 and CDR2: MNHEY, SVGAGI. The CDR3 sequence is 14 residues long. The V and J ends lost 10 bases and 1 base, in that order; junction bases with no gene match: 6. The CDR3 here is CATTRQGNTGELFF. CDR3 DNA: TGTGCCACTACCCGACAGGGGAACACCGGGGAGCTGTTTTTT.

The chain joins TRBV19 to TRBJ1-2; tentative D call: TRBD1 (6 bases). This CDR3 spans 11 amino acids. The germline V and J ends were trimmed by 7 bases and 6 bases, with 9 bases remaining between them. Germline assignment: CDR1 LNHDA and CDR2 SQIVND (reference sequence). CDR3 loop: CASTAGDGYTF. The CDR3 DNA reads as TGTGCCAGTACCGCAGGGGATGGCTACACCTTC.

This clone was seen just once. The chain links TRBV19 to TRBJ2-1; tentative D call: TRBD2 (5 bases). Germline lookup yields CDR1 LNHDA and CDR2 SQIVND (reference sequence). Deletions cut 0 bases from V and 3 bases from J, with 12 bases between. The CDR3 spans 16 residues. CDR3 region: CASSIDLGGSYNEQFF. CDR3 bases: TGTGCCAGTAGTATAGATCTAGGTGGGAGCTACAATGAGCAGTTCTTC.

This rearrangement joins TRBV2 to TRBJ2-7; 10 positions agree with TRBD2. This CDR3 has 14 residues. Losses at the gene ends were 4 bases for V and 6 bases for J; bases not matched to a gene: 6. Germline V CDR1 and CDR2: SNHLY, FYNNEI. In DNA, the CDR3 is TGTGCCAGCAGTGGGCTAGCGGGAGACTTCGAGCAGTACTTC. Amino acids: CASSGLAGDFEQYF.

DNA of the CDR3: TGTGCCAGCTCACCTGACAGGGAGTATGGCTACACCTTC. Protein: CASSPDREYGYTF. This chain joins TRBV18 and TRBJ1-2; 7 positions agree with TRBD1. Germline V lookup: CDR1 KGHSH, CDR2 LQKENI. With 3 bases clipped from V and 5 bases from J, the junction kept 3 bases outside the gene matches. This CDR3 is 13 amino acids long.

The chain couples TRBV5-4 to TRBJ2-7; D is undetermined. V was cut by 0 bases and J by 5 bases, with 6 bases left in between. This CDR3 is built from 12 residues. From germline, CDR1 is SGHNT and CDR2 YYREEE (reference sequence). This CDR3 reads CASSLAGHEQYF. The CDR3 DNA follows: TGTGCCAGCAGCTTGGCAGGCCACGAGCAGTACTTC.

The chain couples TRBV7-3 to TRBJ2-2; TRBD2 agrees at 12 bases. Germline trimming cut 6 bases from V and 6 bases from J; bases unmatched to any gene: 5. The germline CDR1 and CDR2 sequences are SGHTA and FQGTGA. The CDR3 runs to 15 residues. CDR3 in amino acids: CASSMTSGRSGELFF. The CDR3 bases are TGTGCCAGCAGTATGACTAGCGGGAGATCCGGGGAGCTGTTTTTT. Looking up the rest from reference TRBV7-3 and TRBJ2-2 gives the full variable domain: GAGVSQTPSNKVTEKGKYVELRCDPISGHTALYWYRQSLGQGPEFLIYFQGTGAADDSGLPNDRFFAVRPEGSVSTLKIQRTERGDSAVYLCASSMTSGRSGELFFGEGSRLTVL.

The rearrangement links TRBV6-5 to TRBJ2-3, with D possibly TRBD2 on 6 matching bases. The V gene's germline CDR1 is MNHEY and CDR2 SVGAGI. The CDR3 is 14 residues long. Trimming removed 3 bases at V and 1 base at J, with 8 bases between. CDR3 in DNA: TGTGCCAGCAGTTATCGGAGGGGCACAGATACGCAGTATTTT. Encoded protein: CASSYRRGTDTQYF.

This rearrangement joins TRBV19 to TRBJ2-3, with D possibly being TRBD1 (6 bases). V lost 1 base to trimming and J lost 1 base, with 21 bases between them. Germline V CDR1 and CDR2: LNHDA, SQIVND (reference sequence). This CDR3 spans 19 amino acids. The CDR3 DNA reads TGTGCCAGTAGTATAGCCAGAAGCTCCCCCTACAGGGGCACAGATACGCAGTATTTT. Amino acid sequence: CASSIARSSPYRGTDTQYF.

The rearrangement joins TRBV7-2 to TRBJ2-2; 9 bases map to TRBD1. V lost 4 bases to trimming and J lost 6 bases; unmatched junction nucleotides: 9. The germline CDR1 and CDR2 sequences are SGHTA and FQGNSA. The length of the CDR3 is 16 residues. CDR3 nucleotide sequence: TGTGCCAGCAGCTCACCCCCGGGACAGGGTCCCGGGGAGCTGTTTTTT. Its protein product is CASSSPPGQGPGELFF.

V is TRBV5-1 and J is TRBJ2-2, with TRBD1 identical over 7 bases. V lost 3 bases and J lost 6; bases outside the gene matches: 11. This CDR3 comprises 16 residues. CDR1 and CDR2 (germline): SGHRS, YFSETQ. CDR3 sequence: CASSSRQGSGPGELFF. CDR3 sequence (DNA): TGCGCCAGCAGCTCCCGACAGGGAAGCGGTCCCGGGGAGCTGTTTTTT.

This chain connects TRBV4-3 to TRBJ2-6, with 9 bases lining up with TRBD2. Germline CDR1 and CDR2: LGHNA and YSLEER. The CDR3 contains 16 residues. Trimming took 4 bases from V and 4 from J; bases not matched to a gene: 5. The chain's CDR3 is CASSPGTSFGANVLTF. As DNA, the CDR3 is TGCGCCAGCAGCCCCGGGACTAGCTTCGGGGCCAACGTCCTGACTTTC.

This clone was counted a single time. Other DNA variants within this sample encode the same CDR3. The genes are TRBV5-1 and TRBJ2-7; 8 bases are shared with TRBD1. In germline, CDR1 is SGHRS, CDR2 YFSETQ. This CDR3 has 15 amino acids. The V gene end was trimmed by 4 bases and the J gene end by 2 bases; junction bases not matched to a gene: 8. The CDR3 spells CASSPEGQATYEQYF. The CDR3, as DNA: TGCGCCAGCAGCCCGGAGGGACAGGCAACCTACGAGCAGTACTTC.

The genes are TRBV1 and TRBJ1-2; TRBD1 is the table's D call and was not checked against the DNA. TRBV1 is marked as a pseudogene. The CDR3 runs 15 residues. CDR3 nucleotide sequence: TGCACCAGCAGCACCCGACAGGGGACGCACTATGGCTACACCTTC. It translates to CTSSTRQGTHYGYTF.

The CDR3 nucleotides read TGTGCCAGCAGTGCCGCAGGGGGCACGGTTGGCTACACCTTC. This sequence encodes CASSAAGGTVGYTF. The V and J genes are TRBV2 and TRBJ1-2; 8 bases line up with TRBD1. The germline CDR1 and CDR2 sequences are SNHLY and FYNNEI. The J segment lost 7 bases and the V segment lost 4 bases, leaving 8 bases of the junction unmatched. The CDR3 sequence is 14 residues long.

This clone came up a few times. This chain joins TRBV27 and TRBJ1-5; D unresolved. The germline V and J ends were trimmed by 5 bases and 2 bases, with 10 bases remaining between them. The CDR3 consists of 14 residues. Germline lookup yields CDR1 MNHEY and CDR2 SMNVEV (reference sequence). CDR3 protein: CASSPTRRNQPQHF. The CDR3 DNA sequence: TGTGCCAGCAGTCCCACGAGGCGCAATCAGCCCCAGCATTTT.

The chain carries TRBV12-3 or TRBV12-4 and TRBJ1-2, with TRBD1 matching over 7 bases. V was pared by 5 bases and J by 7 bases, with 7 bases of the junction left unmatched. The CDR3 totals 13 residues. CDR3 DNA sequence: TGTGCCAGCAGTCCCAAGACAGGGTTTGGCTACACCTTC. Its translation is CASSPKTGFGYTF.

The chain has TRBV4-3 and TRBJ1-1; D ambiguous. There are 10 residues in the CDR3. V was cut by 4 bases and J by 13 bases, with 10 bases left in between. Germline-derived CDR1 and CDR2 are LGHNA and YSLEER. DNA of the CDR3: TGCGCCAGCAGCCGCGGGAAGGTTTTCTTT. Its protein is CASSRGKVFF.